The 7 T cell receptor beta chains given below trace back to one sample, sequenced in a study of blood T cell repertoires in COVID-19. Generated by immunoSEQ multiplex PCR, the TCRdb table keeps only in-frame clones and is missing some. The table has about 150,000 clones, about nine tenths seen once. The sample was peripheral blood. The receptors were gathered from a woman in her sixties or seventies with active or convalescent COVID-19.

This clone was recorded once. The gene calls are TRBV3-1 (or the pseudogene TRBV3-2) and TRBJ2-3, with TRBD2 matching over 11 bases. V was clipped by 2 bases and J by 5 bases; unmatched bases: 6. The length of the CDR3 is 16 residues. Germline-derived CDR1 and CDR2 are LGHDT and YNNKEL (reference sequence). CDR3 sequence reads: CASSQLAGGHIDTQYF. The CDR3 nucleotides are TGTGCCAGCAGCCAACTAGCGGGGGGCCATATAGATACGCAGTATTTT.

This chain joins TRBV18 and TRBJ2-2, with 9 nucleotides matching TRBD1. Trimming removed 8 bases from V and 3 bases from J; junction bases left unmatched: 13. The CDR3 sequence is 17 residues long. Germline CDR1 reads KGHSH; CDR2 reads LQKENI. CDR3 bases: TGTGCCAGCCCTAATCAAGGACAGGGGAAGGACACCGGGGAGCTGTTTTTT. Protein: CASPNQGQGKDTGELFF.

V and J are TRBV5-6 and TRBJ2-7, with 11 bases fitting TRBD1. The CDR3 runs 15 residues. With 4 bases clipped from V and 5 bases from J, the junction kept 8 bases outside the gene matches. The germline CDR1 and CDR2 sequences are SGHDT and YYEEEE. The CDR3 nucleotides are TGTGCCAGCAGCACCCCCCGGACAGGGGGCGACGAGCAGTACTTC. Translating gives CASSTPRTGGDEQYF.

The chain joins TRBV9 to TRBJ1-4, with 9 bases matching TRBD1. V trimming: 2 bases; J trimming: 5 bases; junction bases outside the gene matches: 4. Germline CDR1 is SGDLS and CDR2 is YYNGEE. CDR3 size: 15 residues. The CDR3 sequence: CASSVTGTGNEKLFF. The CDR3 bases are TGTGCCAGCAGCGTTACCGGGACAGGGAATGAAAAACTGTTTTTT.

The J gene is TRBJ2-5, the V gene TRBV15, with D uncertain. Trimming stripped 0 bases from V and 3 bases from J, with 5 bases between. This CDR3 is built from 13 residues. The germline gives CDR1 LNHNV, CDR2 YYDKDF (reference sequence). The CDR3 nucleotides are TGTGCCACCAGCAGAGACTTCGAAGAGACCCAGTACTTC. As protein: CATSRDFEETQYF.

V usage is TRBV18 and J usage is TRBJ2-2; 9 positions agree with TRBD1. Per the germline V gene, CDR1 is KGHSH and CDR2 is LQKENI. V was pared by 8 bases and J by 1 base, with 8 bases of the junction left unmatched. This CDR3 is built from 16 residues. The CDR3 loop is CASLKPGQGNTGELFF. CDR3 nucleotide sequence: TGTGCCAGCCTAAAGCCGGGACAGGGGAACACCGGGGAGCTGTTTTTT.

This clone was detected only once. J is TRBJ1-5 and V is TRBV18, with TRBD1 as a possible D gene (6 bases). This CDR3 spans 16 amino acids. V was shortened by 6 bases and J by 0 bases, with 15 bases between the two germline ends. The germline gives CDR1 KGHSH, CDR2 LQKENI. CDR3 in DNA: TGTGCCAGCTCCGAACAGGGTTCTCATAGCAATCAGCCCCAGCATTTT. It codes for CASSEQGSHSNQPQHF.